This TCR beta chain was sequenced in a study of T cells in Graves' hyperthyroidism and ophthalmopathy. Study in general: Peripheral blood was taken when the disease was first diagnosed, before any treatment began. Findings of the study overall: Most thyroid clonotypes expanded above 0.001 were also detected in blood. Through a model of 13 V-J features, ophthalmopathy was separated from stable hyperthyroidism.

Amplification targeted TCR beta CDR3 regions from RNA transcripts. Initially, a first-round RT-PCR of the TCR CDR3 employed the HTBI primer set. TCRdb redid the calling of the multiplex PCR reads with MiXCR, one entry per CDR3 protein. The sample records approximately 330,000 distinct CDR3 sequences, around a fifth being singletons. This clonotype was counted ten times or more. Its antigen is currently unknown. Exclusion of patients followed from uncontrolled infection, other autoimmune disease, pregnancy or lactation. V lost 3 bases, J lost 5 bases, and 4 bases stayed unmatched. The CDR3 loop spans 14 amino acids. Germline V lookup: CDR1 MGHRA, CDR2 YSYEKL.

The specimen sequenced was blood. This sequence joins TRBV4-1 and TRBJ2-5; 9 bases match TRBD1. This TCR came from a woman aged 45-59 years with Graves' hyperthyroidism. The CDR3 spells CASSQGQGSETQYF. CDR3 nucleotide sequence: TGCGCCAGCAGCCAGGGACAGGGTTCGGAGACCCAGTACTTC.